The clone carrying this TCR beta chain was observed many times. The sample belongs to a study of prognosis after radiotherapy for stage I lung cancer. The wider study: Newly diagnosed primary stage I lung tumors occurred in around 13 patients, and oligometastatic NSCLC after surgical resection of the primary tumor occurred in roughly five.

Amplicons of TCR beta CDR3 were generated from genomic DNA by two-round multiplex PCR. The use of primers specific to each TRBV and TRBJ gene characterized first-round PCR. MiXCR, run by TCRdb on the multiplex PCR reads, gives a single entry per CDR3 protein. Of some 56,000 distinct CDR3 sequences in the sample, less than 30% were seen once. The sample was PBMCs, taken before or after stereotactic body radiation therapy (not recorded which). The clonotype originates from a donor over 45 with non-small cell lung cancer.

The CDR3 coding sequence is TGCGCCAGCAGCCCGGGACAGACCTACGAGCAGTACTTC. Translation gives CASSPGQTYEQYF. The rearrangement uses TRBV5-1 and TRBJ2-7; 7 bases are shared with TRBD1. J lost 2 bases, V lost 4 bases, and 3 bases had no gene match. The CDR3 loop spans 13 amino acids. The V gene's germline CDR1 is SGHRS and CDR2 YFSETQ.